A selection of T cell receptor beta chains follows, all from one sample in a study of beta chain features in type 1 diabetes. TCRdb keeps only in-frame clones here, not all; method: immunoSEQ multiplex PCR. The sample has roughly 160,000 clones, 6.5% to 9.5% seen once. Sequencing input: central memory CD4+ T cells from blood. These receptors were collected from a woman in her thirties or forties with type 1 diabetes. The CDR3 runs from the conserved cysteine through the conserved F or W. D genes are given only for firm matches. Expanded clones get a size class; other rows say once, few or many, or leave the size out.

>TRBJ1-5|TRBV20-1|few|NA
CSASSDQPQHF
TGCAGTGCTAGTTCTGATCAGCCCCAGCATTTT
>TRBJ1-6|TRBV27|few|NA
CASSLNGGSPLHF
TGTGCCAGCAGCCTAAACGGCGGGTCACCCCTCCACTTT
>TRBJ1-4|TRBV28|NA|TRBD1
CASSSPQGPSLTLFF
TGTGCCAGCAGTTCCCCACAGGGGCCCTCATTGACACTGTTTTTT
>TRBJ2-1|TRBV5-1|few|TRBD2
CASSLLAGEEYEQFF
TGCGCCAGCAGCTTACTAGCGGGAGAGGAATATGAGCAGTTCTTC
>TRBJ1-5|TRBV28|NA|TRBD1
CASSLLPDRFNQPQHF
TGTGCCAGCAGTTTGCTTCCGGACAGGTTCAATCAGCCCCAGCATTTT
>TRBJ2-7|TRBV5-1|NA|NA
CASRLTEGGEQYF
TGCGCCAGCCGCCTGACAGAAGGTGGCGAGCAGTACTTC
>TRBJ2-7|TRBV18|NA|TRBD1
CASSPNSGGSDEQYF
TGTGCCAGCTCTCCCAACTCAGGGGGTTCGGACGAGCAGTACTTC
>TRBJ2-5|TRBV25-1|few|NA
CASTPRGQVGFQETQYF
TGTGCCAGCACCCCCAGAGGGCAGGTTGGTTTTCAAGAGACCCAGTACTTC
>TRBJ1-5|TRBV28|NA|NA
CASSPPQGNQPQHF
TGTGCCAGCAGTCCCCCCCAGGGCAATCAGCCCCAGCATTTT
>TRBJ2-3|TRBV2|few|NA
CASSSREFSNTQYF
TGTGCCAGCAGCTCGAGGGAGTTTTCGAATACGCAGTATTTT
>TRBJ1-5|TRBV18|few|NA
CASSASGVGNQPQHF
TGTGCCAGCTCCGCCTCCGGGGTCGGGAATCAGCCCCAGCATTTT
>TRBJ2-7|TRBV4-3|NA|NA
CASSQELESQQYF
TGCGCCAGCAGCCAAGAGCTGGAGTCCCAGCAGTACTTC
>TRBJ1-2|TRBV28|NA|TRBD1
CASSRQGPYGYTF
TGTGCCAGCAGTCGACAGGGTCCTTATGGCTACACCTTC
>TRBJ2-2|TRBV27|few|NA
CASGRQDGTGELFF
TGTGCCAGCGGACGACAGGATGGAACCGGGGAGCTGTTTTTT
>TRBJ2-1|TRBV5-1|NA|TRBD1
CASSWGDRGGIDEQFF
TGCGCCAGCAGCTGGGGGGACAGGGGAGGTATCGATGAGCAGTTCTTC
>TRBJ2-3|TRBV28|few|TRBD2
CASSSGLAEADTQYF
TGTGCCAGCAGTTCCGGACTAGCGGAAGCGGATACGCAGTATTTT
>TRBJ2-7|TRBV5-4|few|TRBD1
CASSFDRANEQYF
TGTGCCAGCAGCTTCGACAGGGCCAACGAGCAGTACTTC
>TRBJ2-6|TRBV27|NA|NA
CASSGLSGANVLTF
TGTGCCAGCAGCGGACTCTCTGGGGCCAACGTCCTGACTTTC
>TRBJ2-7|TRBV30|NA|TRBD2
CAWSVDYSGSESYEQYF
TGTGCCTGGAGTGTAGACTATAGCGGGAGCGAGTCCTACGAGCAGTACTTC
>TRBJ2-3|TRBV5-6|NA|TRBD2
CASSPWARLAGRDTQYF
TGTGCCAGCAGCCCCTGGGCGCGACTAGCGGGGCGGGATACGCAGTATTTT
>TRBJ1-5|TRBV7-2|few|NA
CASSTTRGPNQPQHF
TGTGCCAGCAGCACCACGCGGGGACCCAATCAGCCCCAGCATTTT
>TRBJ2-5|TRBV7-9|few|TRBD1
CASSRSGQGFQETQYF
TGTGCCAGCAGCCGGTCGGGACAGGGGTTCCAAGAGACCCAGTACTTC
>TRBJ1-2|TRBV6-5|NA|NA
CASYRGNSNYGYTF
TGTGCCAGCTACCGCGGGAACTCAAACTATGGCTACACCTTC
>TRBJ1-1|TRBV11-3|NA|NA
CASSRRGDTEAFF
TGTGCCAGCAGCAGAAGGGGCGACACTGAAGCTTTCTTT
>TRBJ2-1|TRBV5-1|many|TRBD1
CASSNVRGNEQFF
TGCGCCAGCAGTAACGTCAGGGGGAATGAGCAGTTCTTC
>TRBJ2-1|TRBV7-8|NA|NA
CASSLESFSYSYNEQFF
TGTGCCAGCAGCTTAGAGTCGTTTAGCTACTCCTACAATGAGCAGTTCTTC
>TRBJ2-7|TRBV7-9|NA|TRBD2
CASSSRGGGGSYEQYF
TGTGCCAGCAGCTCCCGCGGGGGGGGTGGTTCCTACGAGCAGTACTTC
>TRBJ1-1|TRBV29-1|few|TRBD1
CSGQDRDYTEAFF
TGCAGCGGCCAGGACAGGGACTACACTGAAGCTTTCTTT